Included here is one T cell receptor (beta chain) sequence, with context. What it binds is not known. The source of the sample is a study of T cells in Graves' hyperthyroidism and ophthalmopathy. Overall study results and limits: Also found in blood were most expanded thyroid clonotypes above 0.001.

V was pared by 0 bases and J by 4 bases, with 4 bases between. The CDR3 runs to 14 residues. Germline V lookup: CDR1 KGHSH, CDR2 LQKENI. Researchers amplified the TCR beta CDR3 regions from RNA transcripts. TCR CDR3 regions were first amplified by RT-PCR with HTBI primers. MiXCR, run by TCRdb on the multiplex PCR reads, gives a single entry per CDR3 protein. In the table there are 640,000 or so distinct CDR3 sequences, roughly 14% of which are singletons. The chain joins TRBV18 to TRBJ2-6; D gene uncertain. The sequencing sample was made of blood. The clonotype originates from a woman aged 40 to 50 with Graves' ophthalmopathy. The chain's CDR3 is CASSPPVGANVLTF. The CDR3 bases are TGTGCCAGCTCACCACCGGTGGGGGCCAACGTCCTGACTTTC.